This T cell receptor beta chain was profiled in a study of T cells in Graves' hyperthyroidism and ophthalmopathy. Germline assignment: CDR1 DFQATT and CDR2 SNEGSKA (reference sequence). V lost 4 bases, J lost 6 bases, and 3 bases stayed unmatched. CDR3 length equals 12 residues. Regions amplified from RNA transcripts were the TCR beta CDR3 regions. HTBI primers were used for first-round RT-PCR of the TCR CDR3. MiXCR, run by TCRdb on the multiplex PCR reads, gives a single entry per CDR3 protein. The table lists about 560,000 distinct CDR3 sequences, around 15% of them singletons. This clonotype has a count of ten or more.

V and J are TRBV20-1 and TRBJ1-2; 9 bases align to TRBD1. Sequencing was done on a sample of blood. This sequence was found in a young woman with Graves' hyperthyroidism. As DNA, the CDR3 is TGCAGTGCTAAACAGGGGGCTCATGGCTACACCTTC. Its protein product is CSAKQGAHGYTF.